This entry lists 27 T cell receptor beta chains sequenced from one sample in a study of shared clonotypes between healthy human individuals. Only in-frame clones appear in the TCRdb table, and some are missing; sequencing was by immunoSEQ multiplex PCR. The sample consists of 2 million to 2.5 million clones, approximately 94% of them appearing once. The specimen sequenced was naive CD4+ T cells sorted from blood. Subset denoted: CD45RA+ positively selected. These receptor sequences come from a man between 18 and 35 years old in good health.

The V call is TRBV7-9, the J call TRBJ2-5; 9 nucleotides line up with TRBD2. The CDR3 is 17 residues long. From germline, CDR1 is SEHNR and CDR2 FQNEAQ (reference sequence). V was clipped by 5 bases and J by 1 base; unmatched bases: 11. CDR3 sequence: CASSLGLAGAVQETQYF. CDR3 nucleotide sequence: TGTGCCAGCAGCCTGGGACTAGCCGGGGCAGTCCAAGAGACCCAGTACTTC.

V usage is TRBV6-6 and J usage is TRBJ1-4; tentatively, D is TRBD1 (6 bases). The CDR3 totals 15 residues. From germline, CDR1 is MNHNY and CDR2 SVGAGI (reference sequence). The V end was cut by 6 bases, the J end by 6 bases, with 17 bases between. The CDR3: CASSQTGTHYEKLFF. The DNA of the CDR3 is TGTGCCAGCAGCCAGACCGGGACACACTATGAAAAACTGTTTTTT.

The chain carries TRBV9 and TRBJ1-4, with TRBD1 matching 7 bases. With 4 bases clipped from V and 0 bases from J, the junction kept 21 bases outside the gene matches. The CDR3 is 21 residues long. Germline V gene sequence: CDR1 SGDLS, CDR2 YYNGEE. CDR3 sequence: CASSRSPHPLAGGATNEKLFF. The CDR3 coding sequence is TGTGCCAGCAGCAGAAGCCCTCACCCGTTGGCAGGGGGGGCAACTAATGAAAAACTGTTTTTT.

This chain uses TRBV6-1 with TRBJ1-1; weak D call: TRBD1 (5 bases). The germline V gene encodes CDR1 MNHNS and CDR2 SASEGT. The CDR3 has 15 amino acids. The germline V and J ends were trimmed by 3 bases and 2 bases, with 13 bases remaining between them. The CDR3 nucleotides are TGTGCCAGCAGTGAGGCAGGGTGGGGAAACACTGAAGCTTTCTTT. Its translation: CASSEAGWGNTEAFF.

CDR3 amino acids: CAIRGGGRGNEQFF. The CDR3 DNA follows: TGTGCCATCAGGGGCGGGGGGAGAGGTAATGAGCAGTTCTTC. The chain carries TRBV10-3 and TRBJ2-1, with TRBD2 identical over 8 bases. This CDR3 is built from 14 residues. Trimming removed 6 bases from V and 7 bases from J; junction bases left unmatched: 8. Looked up from germline, CDR1 is ENHRY and CDR2 is SYGVKD.

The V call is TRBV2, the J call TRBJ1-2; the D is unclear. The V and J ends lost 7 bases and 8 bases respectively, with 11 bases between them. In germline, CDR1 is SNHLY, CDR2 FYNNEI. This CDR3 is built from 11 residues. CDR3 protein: CASTRTRGYTF. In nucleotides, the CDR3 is TGTGCCAGCACTCGAACTCGAGGCTACACCTTC.

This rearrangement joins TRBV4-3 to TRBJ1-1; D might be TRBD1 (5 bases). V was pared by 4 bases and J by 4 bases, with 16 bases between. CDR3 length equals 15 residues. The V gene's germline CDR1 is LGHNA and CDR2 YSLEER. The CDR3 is CASSLQQVLATEAFF. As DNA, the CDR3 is TGCGCCAGCAGCCTACAACAGGTGTTGGCCACTGAAGCTTTCTTT.

As DNA, the CDR3 is TGTGCCAGCAGTTTATATTTTAGAACAGATACGCAGTATTTT. Translated: CASSLYFRTDTQYF. The chain couples TRBV27 to TRBJ2-3; D is ambiguous. V lost 1 base and J 3 bases, leaving 8 bases between the germline ends. The germline V gene encodes CDR1 MNHEY and CDR2 SMNVEV (reference sequence). This CDR3 contains 14 residues.

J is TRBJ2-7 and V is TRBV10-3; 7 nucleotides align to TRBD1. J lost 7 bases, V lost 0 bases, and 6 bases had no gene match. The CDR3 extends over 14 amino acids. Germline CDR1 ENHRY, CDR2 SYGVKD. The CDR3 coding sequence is TGTGCCATCAGTGAGTCAATAGGGACAGTTGAGCAGTACTTC. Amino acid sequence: CAISESIGTVEQYF.

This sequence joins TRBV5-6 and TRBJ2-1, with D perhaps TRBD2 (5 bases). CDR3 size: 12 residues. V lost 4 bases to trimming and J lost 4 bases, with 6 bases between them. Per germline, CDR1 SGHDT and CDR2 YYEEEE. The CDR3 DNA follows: TGTGCCAGCAGCAGGACTTACAATGAGCAGTTCTTC. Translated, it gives CASSRTYNEQFF.

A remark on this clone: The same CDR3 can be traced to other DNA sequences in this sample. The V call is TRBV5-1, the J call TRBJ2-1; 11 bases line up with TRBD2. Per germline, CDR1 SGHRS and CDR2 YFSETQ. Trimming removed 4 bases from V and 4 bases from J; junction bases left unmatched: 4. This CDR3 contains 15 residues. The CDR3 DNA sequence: TGCGCCAGCAGCCTGACTAGCGGGGCTTACAATGAGCAGTTCTTC. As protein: CASSLTSGAYNEQFF. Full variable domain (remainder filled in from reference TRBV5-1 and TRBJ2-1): KAGVTQTPRYLIKTRGQQVTLSCSPISGHRSVSWYQQTPGQGLQFLFEYFSETQRNKGNFPGRFSGRQFSNSRSEMNVSTLELGDSALYLCASSLTSGAYNEQFFGPGTRLTVL.

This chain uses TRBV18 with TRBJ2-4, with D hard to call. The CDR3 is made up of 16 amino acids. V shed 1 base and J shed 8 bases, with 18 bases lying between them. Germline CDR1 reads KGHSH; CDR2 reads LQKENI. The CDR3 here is CASSPRDTTVRHIQYF. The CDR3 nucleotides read TGTGCCAGCTCACCACGCGACACTACCGTGCGGCACATTCAGTACTTC.

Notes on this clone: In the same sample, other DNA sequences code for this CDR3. The CDR3 here is CASSPTGNQPQHF. CDR3 bases: TGTGCCAGCAGTCCGACGGGCAATCAGCCCCAGCATTTT. The chain combines TRBV2 with TRBJ1-5; no reliable D call. Germline V gene data show CDR1 as SNHLY and CDR2 as FYNNEI. The CDR3 covers 13 residues. Trimming took off 5 bases at V and 2 bases at J, with 7 bases between the two ends.

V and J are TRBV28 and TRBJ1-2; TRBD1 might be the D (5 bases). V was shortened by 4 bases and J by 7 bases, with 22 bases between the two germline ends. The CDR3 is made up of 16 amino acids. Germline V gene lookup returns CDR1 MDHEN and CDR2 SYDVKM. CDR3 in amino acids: CASSSQGFRFSGGYTF. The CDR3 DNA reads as TGTGCCAGCAGTTCGCAGGGATTCAGGTTCTCGGGTGGCTACACCTTC.

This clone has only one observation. The CDR3 DNA reads as TGTGCCTGGAGTGTACTCCAAAAATGGTTCTTCTTC. Translated: CAWSVLQKWFFF. J is TRBJ2-1 and V is TRBV30; D unresolved. V was shortened by 0 bases and J by 16 bases, with 16 bases between the two germline ends. CDR3 length: 12 residues. Per the germline V gene, CDR1 is GTSNPN and CDR2 is SVGIG (reference sequence).

In DNA form, the CDR3 reads TGTGCCAGCAGTTCAACAGGTAGCTCCTACAATGAGCAGTTCTTC. Translating gives CASSSTGSSYNEQFF. The V and J genes are TRBV2 and TRBJ2-1; TRBD1 might be the D (5 bases). With 5 bases removed from V and 0 bases from J, the gap between germline ends came to 11 bases. The CDR3 contains 15 residues. In germline, CDR1 is SNHLY, CDR2 FYNNEI. The entire variable domain, with the rest obtained from reference TRBV2 and TRBJ2-1, is as follows: EPEVTQTPSHQVTQMGQEVILRCVPISNHLYFYWYRQILGQKVEFLVSFYNNEISEKSEIFDDQFSVERPDGSNFTLKIRSTKLEDSAMYFCASSSTGSSYNEQFFGPGTRLTVL.

The CDR3 region has the DNA TGTGCCAGCTCACCAGGGCCCCTCTATGGCTACACCTTC. Amino acid sequence: CASSPGPLYGYTF. The V call is TRBV18, the J call TRBJ1-2; D is unresolved. This CDR3 spans 13 amino acids. Germline CDR1 reads KGHSH; CDR2 reads LQKENI. Deletions cut 2 bases from V and 4 bases from J, with 8 bases between.

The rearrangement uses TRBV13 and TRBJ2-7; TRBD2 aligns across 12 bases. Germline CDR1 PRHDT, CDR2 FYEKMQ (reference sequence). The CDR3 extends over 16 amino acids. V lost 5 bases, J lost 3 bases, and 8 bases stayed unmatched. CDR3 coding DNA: TGTGCCAGCAGCCCATGGACTAGCGGGGCCATCTACGAGCAGTACTTC. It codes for CASSPWTSGAIYEQYF.

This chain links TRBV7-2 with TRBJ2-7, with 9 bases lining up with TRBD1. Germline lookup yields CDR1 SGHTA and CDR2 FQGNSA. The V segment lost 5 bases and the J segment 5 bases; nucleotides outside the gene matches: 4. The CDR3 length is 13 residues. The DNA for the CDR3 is TGTGCCAGCAGCCGGGACAGGGCCCACGAGCAGTACTTC. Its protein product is CASSRDRAHEQYF.

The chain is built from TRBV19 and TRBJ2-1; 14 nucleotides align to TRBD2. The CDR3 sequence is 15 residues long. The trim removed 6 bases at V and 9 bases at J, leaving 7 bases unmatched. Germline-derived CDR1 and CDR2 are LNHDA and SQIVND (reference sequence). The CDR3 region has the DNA TGTGCCAGTAGCCCGGGACTAGCGGGAGTTCTTGAGCAGTTCTTC. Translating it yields CASSPGLAGVLEQFF.

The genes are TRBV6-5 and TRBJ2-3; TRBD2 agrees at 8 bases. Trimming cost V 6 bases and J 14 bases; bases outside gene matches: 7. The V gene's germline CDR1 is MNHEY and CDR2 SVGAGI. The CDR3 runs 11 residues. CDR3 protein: CASSSGTRTYF. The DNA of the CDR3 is TGTGCCAGCAGCTCCGGGACTAGAACGTATTTT.

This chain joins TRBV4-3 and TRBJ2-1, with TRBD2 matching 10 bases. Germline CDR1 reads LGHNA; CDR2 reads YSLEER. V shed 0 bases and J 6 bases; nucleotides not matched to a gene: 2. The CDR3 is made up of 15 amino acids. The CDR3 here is CASSQELAGINEQFF. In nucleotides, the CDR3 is TGCGCCAGCAGCCAAGAACTAGCGGGAATCAATGAGCAGTTCTTC.

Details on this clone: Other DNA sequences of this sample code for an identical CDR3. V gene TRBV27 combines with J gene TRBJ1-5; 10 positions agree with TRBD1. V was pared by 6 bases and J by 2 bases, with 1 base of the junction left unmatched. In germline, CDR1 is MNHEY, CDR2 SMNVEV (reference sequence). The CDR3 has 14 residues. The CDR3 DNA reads TGTGCCAGCAGAGGGACAGGGGGCAATCAGCCCCAGCATTTT. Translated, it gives CASRGTGGNQPQHF.

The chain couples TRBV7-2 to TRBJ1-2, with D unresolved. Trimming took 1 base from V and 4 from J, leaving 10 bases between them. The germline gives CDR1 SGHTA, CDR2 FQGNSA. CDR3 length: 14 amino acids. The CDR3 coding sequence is TGTGCCAGCAGCTTAGTTGGCAGCCCCTATGGCTACACCTTC. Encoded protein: CASSLVGSPYGYTF.

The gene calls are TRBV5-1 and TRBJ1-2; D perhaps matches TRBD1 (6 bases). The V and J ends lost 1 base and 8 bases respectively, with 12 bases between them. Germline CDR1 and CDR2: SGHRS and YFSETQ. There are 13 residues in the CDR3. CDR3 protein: CASSLTGGVGYTF. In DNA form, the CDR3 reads TGCGCCAGCAGCTTGACTGGGGGCGTAGGCTACACCTTC.

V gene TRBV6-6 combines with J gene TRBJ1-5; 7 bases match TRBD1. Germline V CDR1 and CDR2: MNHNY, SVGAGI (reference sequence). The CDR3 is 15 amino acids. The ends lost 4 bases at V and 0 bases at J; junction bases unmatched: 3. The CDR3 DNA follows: TGTGCCAGCAGTTCCCGGACAGGTAGCAATCAGCCCCAGCATTTT. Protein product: CASSSRTGSNQPQHF.

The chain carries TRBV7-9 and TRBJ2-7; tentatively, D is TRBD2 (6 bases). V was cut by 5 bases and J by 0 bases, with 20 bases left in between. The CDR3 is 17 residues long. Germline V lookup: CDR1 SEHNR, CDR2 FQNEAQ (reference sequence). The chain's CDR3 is CASSAYTSRTSSYEQYF. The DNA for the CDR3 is TGTGCCAGCAGCGCGTACACTAGCCGCACCTCCTCCTACGAGCAGTACTTC.